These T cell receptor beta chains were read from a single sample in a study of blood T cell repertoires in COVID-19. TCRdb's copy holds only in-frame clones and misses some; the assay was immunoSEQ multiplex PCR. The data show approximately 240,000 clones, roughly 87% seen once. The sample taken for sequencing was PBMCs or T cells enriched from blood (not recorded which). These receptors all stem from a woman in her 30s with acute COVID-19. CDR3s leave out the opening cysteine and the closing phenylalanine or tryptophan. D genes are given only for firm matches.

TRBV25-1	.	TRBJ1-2	ASSEAELYGYT
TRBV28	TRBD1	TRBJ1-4	ASRPSGGTGGEKLF
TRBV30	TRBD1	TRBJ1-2	AWSRGQEDGYT
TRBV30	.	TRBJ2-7	AWSRGVDEQY
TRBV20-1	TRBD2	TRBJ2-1	SASRLAGGRGNEQF
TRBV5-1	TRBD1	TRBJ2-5	ASSRDRGRETQY
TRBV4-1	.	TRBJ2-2	ASRRDTGELF
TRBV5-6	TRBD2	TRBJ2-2	ASSLGGTINTGELF
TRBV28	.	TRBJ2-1	ASSLSMQGLRYNEQF
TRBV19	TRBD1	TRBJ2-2	ASSQGVLNTGELF
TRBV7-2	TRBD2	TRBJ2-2	ASSLALEVGRTGELF
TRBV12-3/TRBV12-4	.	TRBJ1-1	ASTLTANTEAF
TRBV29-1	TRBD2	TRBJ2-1	SVEGRLAFHEQF
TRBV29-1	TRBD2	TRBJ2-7	SVEESGATYEQY
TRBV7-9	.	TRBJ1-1	ASSLKRGRAEAF
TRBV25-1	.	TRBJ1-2	ASSAQWNYGYT
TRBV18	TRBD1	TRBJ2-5	ASSPTGGETQY
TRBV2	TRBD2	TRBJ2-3	ASSEEGLLADTQY
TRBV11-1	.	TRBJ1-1	ASSLEPVMNTEAF
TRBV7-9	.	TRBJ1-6	ASSLVQGSSPLH
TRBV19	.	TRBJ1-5	ASSSIQGEQPQH
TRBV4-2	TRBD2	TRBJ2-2	ASSGTSGSTGELF
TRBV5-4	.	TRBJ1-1	ASSSTQALNTEAF
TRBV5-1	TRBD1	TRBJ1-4	ASRDRGSSDEKLF
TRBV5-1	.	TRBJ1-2	ASSSTRENYGYT
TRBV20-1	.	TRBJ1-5	SASKPAPGRDSNQPQH
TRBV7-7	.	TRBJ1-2	ASSPYRAGRPGGYT
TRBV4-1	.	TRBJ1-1	ASSQVIGGTEAF
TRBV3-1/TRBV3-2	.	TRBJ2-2	ASSQAVMYTGELF
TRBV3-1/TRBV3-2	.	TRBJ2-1	ASSQSSVGEQF
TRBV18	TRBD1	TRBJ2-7	ASSPLGQGPYEQY
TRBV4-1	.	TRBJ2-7	ASSLFEGSYEQY
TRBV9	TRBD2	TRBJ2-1	ASSVSSGGANEQF
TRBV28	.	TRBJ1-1	ASTLYRDEEAF
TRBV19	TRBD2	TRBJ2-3	ASKKGLAGSTDTQY
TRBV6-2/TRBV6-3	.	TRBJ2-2	ASSYGQGNTGELF
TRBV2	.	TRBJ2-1	ASPDSYNEQF
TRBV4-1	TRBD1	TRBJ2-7	ASSRSTGDSYEQY
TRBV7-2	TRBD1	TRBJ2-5	ASSISGTGFTETQY
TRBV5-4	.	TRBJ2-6	ASSKDRSSGANVLT
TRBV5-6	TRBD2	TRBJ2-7	ASSLWGLAGGTYEQY
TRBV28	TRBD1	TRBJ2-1	ASKTGASGNEQF
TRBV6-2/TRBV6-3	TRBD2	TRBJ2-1	ASSAWEGTEQF
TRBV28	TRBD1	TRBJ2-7	ASSGTVPYEQY
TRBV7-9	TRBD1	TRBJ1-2	ASSFNRGGYT
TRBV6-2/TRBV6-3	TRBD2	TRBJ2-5	ASSSYSSGPQETQY